The 26 T cell receptor beta chains given below trace back to one sample, sequenced in a study of T cells after yellow fever vaccination. MiXCR was run by TCRdb on the 5' RACE reads, yielding one entry per CDR3 protein. The sample consists of 200,000 or so distinct CDR3 sequences, around 6.7% of them appearing once. The sample here was CD4+ T cells sorted from PBMCs, taken on the day of the yellow fever booster vaccination. These receptors all come from a man aged 25 to 40 who received the YFV17D yellow fever vaccine.

Ten or more counts support this clonotype. This rearrangement joins TRBV7-2 to TRBJ2-5, with D possibly TRBD2 on 6 matching bases. CDR3 length equals 14 residues. Deletions cut 8 bases from V and 3 bases from J, with 16 bases between. Per the germline V gene, CDR1 is SGHTA and CDR2 is FQGNSA. In DNA form, the CDR3 reads TGTGCCAGCTCCCGCGGCGGGACCAAAGAGACCCAGTACTTC. It codes for CASSRGGTKETQYF.

The V and J genes are TRBV14 and TRBJ1-1; tentatively, D is TRBD1 (5 bases). V was cut by 3 bases and J by 2 bases, with 16 bases left in between. CDR1 and CDR2 (germline): SGHDN, FVKESK. The CDR3 is 16 amino acids. The CDR3 DNA is TGTGCCAGCAGCCACTCCCTAGGGGAAGGTAACACTGAAGCTTTCTTT. Translated, it gives CASSHSLGEGNTEAFF.

In this sample, this clonotype turned up a few times. The chain recombines TRBV4-3 with TRBJ2-2; the D is unclear. Germline V gene data show CDR1 as LGHNA and CDR2 as YSLEER. Trimming removed 0 bases from V and 6 bases from J, with 5 bases in between. The CDR3 is 13 residues long. CDR3 bases: TGCGCCAGCAGCCAAGATCAGTCCGGGGAGCTGTTTTTT. Translation: CASSQDQSGELFF.

This clonotype was observed a few times. The V and J genes are TRBV20-1 and TRBJ1-3; D uncertain. CDR3 length: 14 amino acids. V lost 6 bases to trimming and J lost 3 bases, with 15 bases between them. CDR1 and CDR2 from the germline V gene are DFQATT and SNEGSKA (reference sequence). The CDR3 DNA reads as TGCAGTGCCGCGGAGGGCAGTAGTGGAAACACCATATATTTT. This codes for CSAAEGSSGNTIYF.

This clonotype was counted ten times or more. The chain carries TRBV20-1 and TRBJ2-5, with unresolved D. There are 12 residues in the CDR3. Looked up from germline, CDR1 is DFQATT and CDR2 is SNEGSKA (reference sequence). V was pared by 8 bases and J by 1 base, with 11 bases between. The CDR3 nucleotides are TGCAGTATACCCAGGACCCAAGAGACCCAGTACTTC. Translated, it gives CSIPRTQETQYF.

V gene TRBV18 combines with J gene TRBJ2-3; D remains ambiguous. Trimming removed 2 bases at V and 6 bases at J, with 12 bases between. The germline V gene encodes CDR1 KGHSH and CDR2 LQKENI. This CDR3 spans 14 amino acids. The CDR3 nucleotides are TGTGCCAGCTCACCAGTGCGTGACCAGGATACGCAGTATTTT. The encoded protein is CASSPVRDQDTQYF.

This clonotype was recorded a few times. The gene calls are TRBV5-1 and TRBJ2-3; tentative D call: TRBD2 (5 bases). This CDR3 spans 15 amino acids. The ends were cut back, 4 bases at V and 4 bases at J, with 16 bases in the middle. Germline V gene sequence: CDR1 SGHRS, CDR2 YFSETQ. Here the CDR3 DNA reads TGCGCCAGCAGCGACGCGACTATTAAGTCAGATACGCAGTATTTT. Amino acid sequence: CASSDATIKSDTQYF.

This clonotype was detected a few times. This chain links TRBV20-1 with TRBJ2-1; weak D call: TRBD1 (6 bases). Trimming cost V 0 bases and J 4 bases, with 13 bases left between them. The CDR3 consists of 15 residues. Germline loops: CDR1 DFQATT, CDR2 SNEGSKA (reference sequence). The CDR3 nucleotides are TGCAGTGCTAGAGATGGCAGGGGCCCTTACAATGAGCAGTTCTTC. As protein: CSARDGRGPYNEQFF.

V is TRBV20-1 and J is TRBJ2-7, with D maybe TRBD2 (6 bases). This CDR3 contains 13 residues. Germline lookup yields CDR1 DFQATT and CDR2 SNEGSKA (reference sequence). V was clipped by 6 bases and J by 4 bases, with 16 bases between them. This CDR3 reads CSASSARGYEQYF. CDR3 in DNA: TGCAGTGCGTCTAGCGCCCGAGGGTACGAGCAGTACTTC.

This clonotype was observed many times. V usage is TRBV3-1 and J usage is TRBJ2-7; 8 nucleotides match TRBD2. V lost 5 bases and J lost 2; bases outside the gene matches: 2. This CDR3 has 13 amino acids. Germline V gene sequence: CDR1 LGHDT, CDR2 YNNKEL (reference sequence). In DNA form, the CDR3 reads TGTGCCAGCAGCTCGGGAGGGGCCTACGAGCAGTACTTC. The encoded protein is CASSSGGAYEQYF.

The gene calls are TRBV7-6 and TRBJ1-1; tentative D call: TRBD1 (5 bases). V was trimmed by 1 base and J by 5 bases, leaving 11 bases between them. This CDR3 has 14 residues. Germline V CDR1 and CDR2: SGHVS, FNYEAQ. CDR3: CASSLEVRGTEAFF. The CDR3 DNA is TGTGCCAGCAGCTTAGAAGTCCGGGGGACTGAAGCTTTCTTT.

This clonotype was counted a few times. V and J are TRBV7-2 and TRBJ2-1; D uncertain. Germline assignment: CDR1 SGHTA and CDR2 FQGNSA. Trimming cost V 4 bases and J 10 bases, with 11 bases left between them. The CDR3 contains 12 residues. The CDR3 nucleotides are TGTGCCAGCAGCTCACTTGGGTGGGAGCAGTTCTTC. This codes for CASSSLGWEQFF.

This chain links TRBV18 with TRBJ2-1, with unresolved D. The V gene lost 6 bases and the J gene lost 7 bases, with 13 bases spanning the gap. This CDR3 has 13 amino acids. Per germline, CDR1 KGHSH and CDR2 LQKENI. The CDR3: CASSVATANEQFF. Here the CDR3 DNA reads TGTGCCAGCTCGGTCGCGACGGCAAATGAGCAGTTCTTC.

This chain connects TRBV5-1 to TRBJ2-1, with D possibly TRBD2 on 5 matching bases. The CDR3 is made up of 15 amino acids. Deletions cut 5 bases from V and 2 bases from J, with 14 bases between. Germline V CDR1 and CDR2: SGHRS, YFSETQ. CDR3 region: CASRRTGITYNEQFF. CDR3 sequence (DNA): TGCGCCAGCAGGCGGACCGGGATAACCTACAATGAGCAGTTCTTC.

The rearrangement uses TRBV5-1 and TRBJ2-5; D may match TRBD1 or TRBD2 (6 bases each). The V and J ends lost 3 bases and 3 bases respectively, with 15 bases between them. The CDR3 extends over 15 amino acids. CDR1 SGHRS and CDR2 YFSETQ come from the germline V gene. CDR3: CASSWGARAEETQYF. CDR3 in DNA: TGCGCCAGCAGCTGGGGGGCCCGCGCAGAAGAGACCCAGTACTTC.

This clonotype appeared many times. The V gene is TRBV7-2, the J gene TRBJ2-7; 8 nucleotides match TRBD2. Germline CDR1 and CDR2: SGHTA and FQGNSA. The CDR3 is made up of 14 amino acids. The V segment lost 5 bases and the J segment 2 bases; nucleotides outside the gene matches: 5. CDR3 bases: TGTGCCAGCAGCCTCCTAGCGGGCCCCTACGAGCAGTACTTC. This sequence encodes CASSLLAGPYEQYF.

This chain joins TRBV4-2 and TRBJ2-5; TRBD2 matches 11 bases. Germline V gives CDR1 LGHNA, CDR2 YNFKEQ. There are 15 residues in the CDR3. After removal of 1 base from V and 2 bases from J, the junction contained 0 bases not matched to a gene. CDR3 sequence: CASSQVAGGQETQYF. Written as DNA, the CDR3 is TGTGCCAGCAGCCAAGTAGCGGGAGGGCAAGAGACCCAGTACTTC.

The chain links TRBV5-1 to TRBJ2-7; D is possibly TRBD1 (5 bases). This CDR3 spans 15 amino acids. V lost 3 bases and J 3 bases, leaving 16 bases between the germline ends. CDR1 is SGHRS and CDR2 is YFSETQ in the germline V gene. The CDR3 DNA follows: TGCGCCAGCAGCTCCGGGTTGGGGCTTAACTACGAGCAGTACTTC. Residues: CASSSGLGLNYEQYF.

The chain carries TRBV7-8 and TRBJ2-3, with 9 bases identical to TRBD2. Unmatched junction bases numbered 9, after V lost 5 bases and J lost 6 bases. This CDR3 is built from 15 residues. Germline V CDR1 and CDR2: SGHVS, FQNEAQ. The CDR3 spells CASSRFRAGGDTQYF. CDR3 in DNA: TGTGCCAGCAGCCGCTTCCGGGCGGGGGGGGATACGCAGTATTTT.

As DNA, the CDR3 is TGTGCCAGCAAAGGTGGGAATGAGCAGTTCTTC. Protein sequence: CASKGGNEQFF. The chain is built from TRBV6-2 or TRBV6-3 and TRBJ2-1, with D hard to call. The CDR3 contains 11 residues. Germline CDR1 and CDR2: MNHEY and SVGEGT. V was trimmed by 7 bases and J by 7 bases, leaving 8 bases between them.

The V gene is TRBV5-1, the J gene TRBJ2-1, with 7 bases lining up with TRBD2. CDR3 length: 17 residues. Germline V gene sequence: CDR1 SGHRS, CDR2 YFSETQ. The J segment lost 1 base and the V segment lost 4 bases, leaving 11 bases of the junction unmatched. The CDR3 bases are TGCGCCAGCAGCATGCCTAGCGGACGCACTTCCTACAATGAGCAGTTCTTC. The encoded protein is CASSMPSGRTSYNEQFF.

This clonotype showed up just a few times. The gene calls are TRBV20-1 and TRBJ2-1; D remains ambiguous. Trimming left V 6 bases short and J 7 bases short, with 7 bases between. From germline, CDR1 is DFQATT and CDR2 SNEGSKA (reference sequence). The CDR3 loop spans 10 amino acids. The CDR3 region has the DNA TGCAGTGCCACCGGTAATGAGCAGTTCTTC. Its protein is CSATGNEQFF.

This clonotype was detected ten times or more. The chain has TRBV27 and TRBJ2-5; TRBD1 matches 8 bases. There are 14 residues in the CDR3. Germline CDR1 and CDR2: MNHEY and SMNVEV (reference sequence). Trimming at V came to 4 bases and at J to 5 bases, leaving 6 bases not matched to a gene. The CDR3 is CASSSGQGWETQYF. DNA of the CDR3: TGTGCCAGCAGTTCCGGACAGGGATGGGAGACCCAGTACTTC.

There are a few counts of this clonotype. The J gene is TRBJ2-7, the V gene TRBV4-1; D uncertain. CDR3 length: 14 residues. The V end lost 0 bases, the J end lost 3 bases, and 9 bases lay between the germline ends. Germline V gene data show CDR1 as MGHRA and CDR2 as YSYEKL. CDR3 sequence reads: CASSQDPQDYEQYF. The DNA of the CDR3 is TGCGCCAGCAGCCAAGACCCCCAGGACTACGAGCAGTACTTC.

This clonotype has a handful of counts. This chain joins TRBV19 and TRBJ1-3; TRBD1 aligns across 8 bases. Germline V lookup: CDR1 LNHDA, CDR2 SQIVND (reference sequence). Trimming at V came to 3 bases and at J to 2 bases, leaving 6 bases not matched to a gene. This CDR3 is built from 16 residues. The CDR3 loop is CASSIATGVPGNTIYF. For the CDR3, the DNA is TGTGCCAGTAGTATCGCGACAGGGGTTCCTGGAAACACCATATATTTT.

This clonotype was seen ten or more times. V gene TRBV18 combines with J gene TRBJ2-4, with D tentatively TRBD1 (5 bases). The germline V and J ends were trimmed by 0 bases and 3 bases, with 18 bases remaining between them. The CDR3 runs to 18 residues. Germline-derived CDR1 and CDR2 are KGHSH and LQKENI. This CDR3 reads CASSPPARVGYGKNIQYF. The CDR3 coding sequence is TGTGCCAGCTCACCACCGGCCAGGGTCGGTTACGGCAAAAACATTCAGTACTTC.